The T cell receptor beta chain under discussion was sequenced for a study of blood T cell repertoires in COVID-19. Study summary: Acute and convalescent COVID-19 samples came from the United States, Italy and Spain. The cDNA or gDNA used as material had been derived from T cells, B-cell-depleted T cells, or PBMCs.

The authors' processing: It was from reference gene primer amplification that nucleated cell counts were estimated. The assay was immunoSEQ multiplex PCR, and TCRdb's table has in-frame clones only and misses some. V, J and clone size were drawn from that table, and D and trimming were deduced from the DNA. The top ten hold around 1% of the sample, which has approximately 150,000 clones, about 85% seen once. Trimming removed 2 bases from V and 1 base from J, with 8 bases in between. Germline CDR1 is SGHRS and CDR2 is YFSETQ. The CDR3 is 14 amino acids. The clonotype originates from a man between 35 and 55 years old with acute or convalescent COVID-19. The chain uses TRBV5-1 and TRBJ2-3; D is unresolved. Sequencing was done on a sample of peripheral blood. Here the CDR3 reads CASSFTPGTDTQYF. For the CDR3, the DNA is TGCGCCAGCAGCTTCACCCCGGGCACAGATACGCAGTATTTT.